This T cell receptor (beta chain) was sequenced during a study of human versus mouse CDR3 diversity and MHC coevolution. Study-wide background: immunoSEQ was reported to reach one in 200,000 T cells sensitivity.

Generated by immunoSEQ multiplex PCR, the TCRdb table keeps only in-frame clones and is missing some. The sample lists 60,000 or so clones; approximately 94% were seen once. A word on this clone: Antigen: not known.

V dropped 6 bases and J dropped 4; count of bases not matched to a gene: 1. CDR1 is MNHEY and CDR2 is SVGAGI in the germline V gene. This CDR3 contains 14 residues. Study-wide results and caveats: On average, humans showed more CDR3 deletions and insertions than mice. Two of the three human donors had the lowest clonal inequality.

Naive CD4 T cells were sorted as CD45RO-negative, CD62L-positive. This TCR was sampled from a person in their sixties or seventies in good health. The sample comprised naive CD4+ T cells from blood. The sample's subset: CD45RO-negative CD62L-positive naive CD4 T cells. The V gene is TRBV6-5, the J gene TRBJ2-1; 12 nucleotides align to TRBD2. The CDR3 loop reads CASSGLAGYNEQFF. DNA of the CDR3: TGTGCCAGCAGCGGACTAGCGGGATACAATGAGCAGTTCTTC.